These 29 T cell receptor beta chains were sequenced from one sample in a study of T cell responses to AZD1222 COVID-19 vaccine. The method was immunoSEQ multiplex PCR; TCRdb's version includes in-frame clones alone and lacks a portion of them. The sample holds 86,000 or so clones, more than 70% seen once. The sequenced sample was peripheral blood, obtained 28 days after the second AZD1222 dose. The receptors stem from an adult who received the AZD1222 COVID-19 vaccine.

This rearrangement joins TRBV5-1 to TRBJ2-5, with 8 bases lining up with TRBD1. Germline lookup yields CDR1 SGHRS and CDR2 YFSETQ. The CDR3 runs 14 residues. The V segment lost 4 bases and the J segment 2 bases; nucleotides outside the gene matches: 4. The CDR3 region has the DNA TGCGCCAGCAGCCCCGACAGGGGACAAGAGACCCAGTACTTC. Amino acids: CASSPDRGQETQYF. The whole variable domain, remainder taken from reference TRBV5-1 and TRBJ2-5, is KAGVTQTPRYLIKTRGQQVTLSCSPISGHRSVSWYQQTPGQGLQFLFEYFSETQRNKGNFPGRFSGRQFSNSRSEMNVSTLELGDSALYLCASSPDRGQETQYFGPGTRLLVL.

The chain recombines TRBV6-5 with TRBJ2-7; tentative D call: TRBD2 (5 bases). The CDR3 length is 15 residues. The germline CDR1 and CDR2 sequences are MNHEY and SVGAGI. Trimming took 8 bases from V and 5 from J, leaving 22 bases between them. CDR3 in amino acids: CASARTRAARDEQYF. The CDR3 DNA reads TGTGCCAGCGCTCGGACGCGGGCGGCCCGGGACGAGCAGTACTTC.

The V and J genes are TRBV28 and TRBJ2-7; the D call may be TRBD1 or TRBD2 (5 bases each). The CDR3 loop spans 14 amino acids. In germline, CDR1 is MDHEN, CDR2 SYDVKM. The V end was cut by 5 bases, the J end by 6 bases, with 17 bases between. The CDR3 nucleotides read TGTGCCAGCAGTCCCCCCCGAGGGGCCCGCGAGCAGTACTTC. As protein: CASSPPRGAREQYF.

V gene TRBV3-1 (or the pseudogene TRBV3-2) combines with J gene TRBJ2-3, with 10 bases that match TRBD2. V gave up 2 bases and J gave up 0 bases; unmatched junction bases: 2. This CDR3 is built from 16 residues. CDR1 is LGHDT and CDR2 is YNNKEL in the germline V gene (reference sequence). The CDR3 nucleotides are TGTGCCAGCAGCCAATGGACTAGCGGAAGCACAGATACGCAGTATTTT. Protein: CASSQWTSGSTDTQYF.

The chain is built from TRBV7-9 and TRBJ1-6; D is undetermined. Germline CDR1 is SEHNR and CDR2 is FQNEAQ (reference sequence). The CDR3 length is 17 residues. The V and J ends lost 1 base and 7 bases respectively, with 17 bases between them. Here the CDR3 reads CASSLGGGQEGNSPLHF. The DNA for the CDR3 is TGTGCCAGCAGCTTAGGTGGAGGGCAAGAGGGAAATTCACCCCTCCACTTT.

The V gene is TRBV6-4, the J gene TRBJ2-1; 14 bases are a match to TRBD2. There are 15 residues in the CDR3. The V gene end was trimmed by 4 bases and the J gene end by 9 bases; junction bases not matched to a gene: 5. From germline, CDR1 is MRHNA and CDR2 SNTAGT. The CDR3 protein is CASSGTSGGPGEQFF. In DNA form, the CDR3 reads TGTGCCAGCAGTGGGACTAGCGGGGGGCCGGGTGAGCAGTTCTTC.

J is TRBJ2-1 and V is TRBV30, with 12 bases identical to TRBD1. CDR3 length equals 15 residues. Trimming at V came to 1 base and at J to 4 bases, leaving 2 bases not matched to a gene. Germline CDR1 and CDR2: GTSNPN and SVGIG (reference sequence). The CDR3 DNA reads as TGTGCCTGGAGTGGGGGACAGGGGGCTTACAATGAGCAGTTCTTC. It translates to CAWSGGQGAYNEQFF.

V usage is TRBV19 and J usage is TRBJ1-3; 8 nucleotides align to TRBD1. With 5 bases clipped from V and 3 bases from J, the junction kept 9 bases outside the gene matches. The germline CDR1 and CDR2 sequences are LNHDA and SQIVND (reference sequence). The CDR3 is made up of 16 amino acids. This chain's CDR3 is CASSSTGEPSGNTIYF. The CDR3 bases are TGTGCCAGTAGTTCGACAGGGGAACCAAGTGGAAACACCATATATTTT.

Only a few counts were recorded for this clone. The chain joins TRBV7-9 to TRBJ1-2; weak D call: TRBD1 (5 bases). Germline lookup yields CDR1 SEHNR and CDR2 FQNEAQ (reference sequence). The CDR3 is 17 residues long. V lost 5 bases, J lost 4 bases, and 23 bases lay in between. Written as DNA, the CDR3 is TGTGCCAGCAGCCCGAGGAGAGCCCAGCAGGGAGGCTATGGCTACACCTTC. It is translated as CASSPRRAQQGGYGYTF.

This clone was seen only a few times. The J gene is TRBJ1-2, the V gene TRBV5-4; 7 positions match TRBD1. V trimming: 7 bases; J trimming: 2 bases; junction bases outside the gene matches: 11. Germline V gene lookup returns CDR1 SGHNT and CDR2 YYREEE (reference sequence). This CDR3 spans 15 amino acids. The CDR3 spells CASASQGGTNYGYTF. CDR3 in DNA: TGTGCCAGCGCATCGCAGGGGGGAACCAACTATGGCTACACCTTC. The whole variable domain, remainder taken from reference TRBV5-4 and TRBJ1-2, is ETGVTQSPTHLIKTRGQQVTLRCSSQSGHNTVSWYQQALGQGPQFIFQYYREEENGRGNFPPRFSGLQFPNYSSELNVNALELDDSALYLCASASQGGTNYGYTFGSGTRLTVV.

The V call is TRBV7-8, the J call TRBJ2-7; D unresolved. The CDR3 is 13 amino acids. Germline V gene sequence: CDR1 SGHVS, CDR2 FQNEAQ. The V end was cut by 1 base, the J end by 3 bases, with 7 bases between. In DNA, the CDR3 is TGTGCCAGCAGCTTAGGGCCAGACTACGAGCAGTACTTC. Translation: CASSLGPDYEQYF. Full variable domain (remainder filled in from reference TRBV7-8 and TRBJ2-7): GAGVSQSPRYKVAKRGQDVALRCDPISGHVSLFWYQQALGQGPEFLTYFQNEAQLDKSGLPSDRFFAERPEGSVSTLKIQRTQQEDSAVYLCASSLGPDYEQYFGPGTRLTVT.

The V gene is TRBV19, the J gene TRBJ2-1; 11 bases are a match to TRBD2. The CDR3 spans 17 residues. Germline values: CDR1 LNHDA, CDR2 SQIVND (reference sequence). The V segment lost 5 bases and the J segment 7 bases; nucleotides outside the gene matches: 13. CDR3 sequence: CASSSTLLAGGGNEQFF. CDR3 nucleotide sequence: TGTGCCAGTAGTTCGACCCTCCTAGCGGGGGGTGGTAATGAGCAGTTCTTC.

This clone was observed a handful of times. CDR3 in amino acids: CASGTGASYEQYF. CDR3 DNA: TGCGCCAGCGGGACAGGGGCCTCCTACGAGCAGTACTTC. The chain links TRBV5-1 to TRBJ2-7, with 10 bases aligning to TRBD1. The germline CDR1 and CDR2 sequences are SGHRS and YFSETQ. CDR3 length: 13 amino acids. V shed 7 bases and J 0 bases; nucleotides not matched to a gene: 1.

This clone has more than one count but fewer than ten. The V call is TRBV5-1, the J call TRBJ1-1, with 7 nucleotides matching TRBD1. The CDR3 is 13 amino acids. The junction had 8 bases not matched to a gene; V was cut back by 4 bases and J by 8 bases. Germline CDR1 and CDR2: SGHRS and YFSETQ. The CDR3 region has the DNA TGCGCCAGCAGCCCTGATCCGGGACAGGAAGCTTTCTTT. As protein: CASSPDPGQEAFF.

CDR3 residues: CASSEASQVPGGYTF. DNA of the CDR3: TGTGCCAGCAGTGAAGCGTCGCAGGTCCCGGGAGGCTACACCTTC. This sequence joins TRBV6-1 and TRBJ1-2; D remains unclear. CDR1 MNHNS and CDR2 SASEGT come from the germline V gene. The length of the CDR3 is 15 residues. V was clipped by 0 bases and J by 8 bases, with 16 bases between them.

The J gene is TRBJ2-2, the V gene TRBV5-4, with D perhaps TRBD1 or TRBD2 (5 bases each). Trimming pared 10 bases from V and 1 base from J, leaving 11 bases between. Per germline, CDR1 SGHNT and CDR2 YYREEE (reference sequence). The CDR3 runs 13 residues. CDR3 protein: CAGGDRNTGELFF. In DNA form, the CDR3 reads TGTGCCGGAGGCGACAGGAACACCGGGGAGCTGTTTTTT.

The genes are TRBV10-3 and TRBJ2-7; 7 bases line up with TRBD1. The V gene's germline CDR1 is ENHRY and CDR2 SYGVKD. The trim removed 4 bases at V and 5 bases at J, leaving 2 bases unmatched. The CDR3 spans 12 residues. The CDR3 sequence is CAISGQGDEQYF. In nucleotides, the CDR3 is TGTGCCATCAGTGGACAGGGAGACGAGCAGTACTTC.

The CDR3, as DNA: TGTGCCAGCAGTTACTCGAAAGGTGGAGCTTTCTTT. This codes for CASSYSKGGAFF. The chain has TRBV6-2 or TRBV6-3 and TRBJ1-1, with no clear D. Trimming pared 0 bases from V and 10 bases from J, leaving 9 bases between. CDR1 and CDR2 (germline): MNHEY, SVGEGT. The length of the CDR3 is 12 residues.

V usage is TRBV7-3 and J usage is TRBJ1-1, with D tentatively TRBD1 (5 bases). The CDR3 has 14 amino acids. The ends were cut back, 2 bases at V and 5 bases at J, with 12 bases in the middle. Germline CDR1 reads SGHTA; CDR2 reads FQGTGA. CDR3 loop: CASSLLGVGTEAFF. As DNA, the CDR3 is TGTGCCAGCAGCTTATTGGGGGTAGGGACTGAAGCTTTCTTT.

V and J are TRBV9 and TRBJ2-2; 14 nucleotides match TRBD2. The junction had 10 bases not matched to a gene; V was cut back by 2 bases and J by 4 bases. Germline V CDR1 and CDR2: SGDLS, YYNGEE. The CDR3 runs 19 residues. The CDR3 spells CASSVGGTSGSLGTGELFF. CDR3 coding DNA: TGTGCCAGCAGCGTTGGCGGGACTAGCGGGAGTTTGGGCACCGGGGAGCTGTTTTTT.

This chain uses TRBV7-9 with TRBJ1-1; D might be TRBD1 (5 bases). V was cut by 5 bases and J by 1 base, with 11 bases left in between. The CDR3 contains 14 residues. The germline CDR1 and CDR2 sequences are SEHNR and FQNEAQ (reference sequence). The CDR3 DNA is TGTGCCAGCAGCCAACACCAGGGGAACACTGAAGCTTTCTTT. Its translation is CASSQHQGNTEAFF.

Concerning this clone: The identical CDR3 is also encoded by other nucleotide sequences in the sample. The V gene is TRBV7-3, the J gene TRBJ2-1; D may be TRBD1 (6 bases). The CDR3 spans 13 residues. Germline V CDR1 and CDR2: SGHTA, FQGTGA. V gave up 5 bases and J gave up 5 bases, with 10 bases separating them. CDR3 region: CASSRGQNNEQFF. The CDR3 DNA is TGTGCCAGCAGCAGGGGACAAAACAATGAGCAGTTCTTC.

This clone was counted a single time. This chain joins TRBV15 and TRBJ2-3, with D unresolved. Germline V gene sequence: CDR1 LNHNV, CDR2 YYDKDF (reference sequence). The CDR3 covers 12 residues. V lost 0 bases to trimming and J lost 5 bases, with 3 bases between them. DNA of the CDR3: TGTGCCACCAGCAGAGAAATAGATACGCAGTATTTT. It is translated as CATSREIDTQYF.

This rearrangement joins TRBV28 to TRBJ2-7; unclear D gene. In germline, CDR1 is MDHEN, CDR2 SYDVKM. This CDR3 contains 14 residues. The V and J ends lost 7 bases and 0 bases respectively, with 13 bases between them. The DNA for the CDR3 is TGTGCCAGCATCCTTGACGGAAGCTCCTACGAGCAGTACTTC. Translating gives CASILDGSSYEQYF.

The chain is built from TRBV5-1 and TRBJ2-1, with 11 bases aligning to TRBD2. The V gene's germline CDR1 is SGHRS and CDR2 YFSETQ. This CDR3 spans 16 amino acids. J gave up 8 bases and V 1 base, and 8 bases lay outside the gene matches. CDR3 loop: CASSLTSGSIVYEQFF. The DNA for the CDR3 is TGCGCCAGCAGCTTGACTAGCGGGAGTATTGTATATGAGCAGTTCTTC. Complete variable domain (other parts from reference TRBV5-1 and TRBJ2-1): KAGVTQTPRYLIKTRGQQVTLSCSPISGHRSVSWYQQTPGQGLQFLFEYFSETQRNKGNFPGRFSGRQFSNSRSEMNVSTLELGDSALYLCASSLTSGSIVYEQFFGPGTRLTVL.

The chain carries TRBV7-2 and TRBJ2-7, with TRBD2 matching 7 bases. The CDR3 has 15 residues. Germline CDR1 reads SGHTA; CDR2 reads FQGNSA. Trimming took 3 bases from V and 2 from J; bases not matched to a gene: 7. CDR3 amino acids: CASSFGGTGAYEQYF. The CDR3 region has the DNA TGTGCCAGCAGCTTCGGGGGGACGGGGGCCTACGAGCAGTACTTC.

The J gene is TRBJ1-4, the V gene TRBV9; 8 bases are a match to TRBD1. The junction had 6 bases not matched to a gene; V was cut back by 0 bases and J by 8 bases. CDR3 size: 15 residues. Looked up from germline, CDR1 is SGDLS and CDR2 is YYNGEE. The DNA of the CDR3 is TGTGCCAGCAGCGTAGCGGACAGGGTGGAGGAAAAACTGTTTTTT. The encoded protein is CASSVADRVEEKLFF.

The CDR3 reads CASSLNPGLAGGRFDNEQFF. In DNA, the CDR3 is TGTGCCAGCAGTCTGAATCCGGGACTAGCGGGAGGACGCTTCGACAATGAGCAGTTCTTC. The chain has TRBV6-6 and TRBJ2-1; 15 bases agree with TRBD2. With V trimmed by 5 bases and J by 5 bases, 16 bases remained unmatched. The germline CDR1 and CDR2 sequences are MNHNY and SVGAGI (reference sequence). The CDR3 has 20 residues.

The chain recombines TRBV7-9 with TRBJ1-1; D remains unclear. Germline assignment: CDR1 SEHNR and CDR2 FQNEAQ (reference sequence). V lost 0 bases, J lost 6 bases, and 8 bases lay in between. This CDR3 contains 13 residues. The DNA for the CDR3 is TGTGCCAGCAGCTTAGCAGAGTTGGCTGAAGCTTTCTTT. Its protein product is CASSLAELAEAFF.